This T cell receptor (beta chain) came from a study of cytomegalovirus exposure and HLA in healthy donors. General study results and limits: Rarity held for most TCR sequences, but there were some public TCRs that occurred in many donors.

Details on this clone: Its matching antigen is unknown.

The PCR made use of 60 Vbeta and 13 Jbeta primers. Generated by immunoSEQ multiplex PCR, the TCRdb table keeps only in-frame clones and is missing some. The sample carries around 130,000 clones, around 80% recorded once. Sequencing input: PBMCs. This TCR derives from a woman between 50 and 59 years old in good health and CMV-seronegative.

Written as DNA, the CDR3 is TGTGCCAGCTTGGCATTCGCAAACTATGGCTACACCTTC. Protein sequence: CASLAFANYGYTF. The rearrangement links TRBV7-9 to TRBJ1-2; D not resolved. Trimming pared 8 bases from V and 2 bases from J, leaving 12 bases between. CDR1 is SEHNR, CDR2 FQNEAQ, per germline (reference sequence). The CDR3 has 13 residues.